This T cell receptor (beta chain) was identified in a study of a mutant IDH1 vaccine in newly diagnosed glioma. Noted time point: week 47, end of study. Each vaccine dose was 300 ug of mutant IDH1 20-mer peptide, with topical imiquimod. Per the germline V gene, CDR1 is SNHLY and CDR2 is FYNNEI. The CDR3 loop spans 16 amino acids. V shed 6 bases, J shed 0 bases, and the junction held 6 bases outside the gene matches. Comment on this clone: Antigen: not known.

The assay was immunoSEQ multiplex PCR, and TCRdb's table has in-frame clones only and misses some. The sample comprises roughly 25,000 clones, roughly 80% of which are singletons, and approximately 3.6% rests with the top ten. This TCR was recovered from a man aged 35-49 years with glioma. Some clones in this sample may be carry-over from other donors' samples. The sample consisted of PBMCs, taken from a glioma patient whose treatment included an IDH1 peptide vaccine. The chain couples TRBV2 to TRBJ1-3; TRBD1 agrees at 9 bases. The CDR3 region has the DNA TGTGCCAGCAGGCCGGGACAGGGTCGCTCTGGAAACACCATATATTTT. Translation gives CASRPGQGRSGNTIYF.